The 26 T cell receptor beta chains below were found in one sample sequenced in a study of cytomegalovirus exposure and HLA in healthy donors. The PCR contained 60 Vbeta and 13 Jbeta primers. Only in-frame clones appear in the TCRdb table, and some are missing; sequencing was by immunoSEQ multiplex PCR. Here the sample spans under 200,000 clones, more than 65% being singletons. Sequencing was done on a sample of PBMCs. Receptors were obtained from a woman between 45 and 65 years old in good health and CMV-seronegative.

V is TRBV6-1 and J is TRBJ2-7; TRBD2 matches 12 bases. The CDR3 runs 19 residues. The trim removed 1 base at V and 0 bases at J, leaving 10 bases unmatched. Germline V lookup: CDR1 MNHNS, CDR2 SASEGT. CDR3 DNA sequence: TGTGCCAGCAGTGAAGGAGGGGGACTAGCGGGCCTCAGCTCCTACGAGCAGTACTTC. Protein sequence: CASSEGGGLAGLSSYEQYF.

The chain combines TRBV10-3 with TRBJ2-3; TRBD2 matches 10 bases. Germline V gives CDR1 ENHRY, CDR2 SYGVKD. Germline trimming cut 5 bases from V and 6 bases from J; bases unmatched to any gene: 11. The CDR3 consists of 16 residues. The CDR3 is CAISTLAGAGVDTQYF. DNA for the CDR3: TGTGCCATCAGTACCCTAGCGGGAGCCGGGGTCGATACGCAGTATTTT.

The chain employs TRBV7-6 and TRBJ2-5, with a weak D call TRBD2 (6 bases). The length of the CDR3 is 16 residues. V lost 1 base to trimming and J lost 5 bases, with 17 bases between them. Per the germline V gene, CDR1 is SGHVS and CDR2 is FNYEAQ. CDR3: CASSLDPPSAWETQYF. In nucleotides, the CDR3 is TGTGCCAGCAGCTTAGATCCGCCTAGCGCATGGGAGACCCAGTACTTC.

This clone was detected once. The chain uses TRBV28 and TRBJ1-1; perhaps TRBD1 as D (5 bases). Deletions cut 6 bases from V and 7 bases from J, with 21 bases between. Looked up from germline, CDR1 is MDHEN and CDR2 is SYDVKM. The CDR3 extends over 15 amino acids. The CDR3 DNA sequence: TGTGCCAGCAGCCCACCCCCGGGGGGTTTCAGTGAAGCTTTCTTT. This sequence encodes CASSPPPGGFSEAFF.

The chain has TRBV30 and TRBJ2-3, with 12 bases identical to TRBD2. In germline, CDR1 is GTSNPN, CDR2 SVGIG (reference sequence). Losses at the gene ends were 0 bases for V and 0 bases for J; bases not matched to a gene: 1. The CDR3 runs to 16 residues. The CDR3 region has the DNA TGTGCCTGGAGTGTGGGGACTAGCGGGAGCACAGATACGCAGTATTTT. It encodes CAWSVGTSGSTDTQYF.

V gene TRBV5-6 combines with J gene TRBJ1-5; D might be TRBD1 (5 bases). V gave up 4 bases and J gave up 1 base, with 9 bases separating them. CDR1 SGHDT and CDR2 YYEEEE come from the germline V gene. The CDR3 has 14 residues. The CDR3 DNA reads as TGTGCCAGCAGCGCAGGGTGGAGCAATCAGCCCCAGCATTTT. Translated, it gives CASSAGWSNQPQHF.

J is TRBJ2-7 and V is TRBV7-8, with 13 bases lining up with TRBD2. The ends lost 5 bases at V and 6 bases at J; junction bases unmatched: 13. Germline V gene lookup returns CDR1 SGHVS and CDR2 FQNEAQ. This CDR3 contains 17 residues. CDR3 nucleotide sequence: TGTGCCAGCAGCCGGCGACTAGCGGGGGGCCTTACTACCGAGCAGTACTTC. This translates into CASSRRLAGGLTTEQYF.

The rearrangement links TRBV28 to TRBJ2-7, with 7 bases matching TRBD2. This CDR3 has 15 amino acids. CDR1 MDHEN and CDR2 SYDVKM come from the germline V gene. Unmatched junction bases numbered 5, after V lost 1 base and J lost 2 bases. The DNA of the CDR3 is TGTGCCAGCAGTTTATTTTTTGGGGGGGCCTACGAGCAGTACTTC. Translating gives CASSLFFGGAYEQYF.

This clone is a singleton in its sample. This chain uses TRBV18 with TRBJ1-1, with TRBD1 matching over 9 bases. The CDR3 has 15 amino acids. The germline CDR1 and CDR2 sequences are KGHSH and LQKENI. J lost 6 bases, V lost 3 bases, and 8 bases had no gene match. Here the CDR3 reads CASSPTGGAVSEAFF. The CDR3 DNA reads as TGTGCCAGCTCACCCACAGGGGGCGCAGTCTCTGAAGCTTTCTTT.

The chain links TRBV7-9 to TRBJ2-7, with D possibly TRBD1 on 6 matching bases. CDR1 is SEHNR, CDR2 FQNEAQ, per germline (reference sequence). Trimming took off 5 bases at V and 7 bases at J, with 15 bases between the two ends. There are 13 residues in the CDR3. In DNA, the CDR3 is TGTGCCAGCAGCGGGCGACAGGCGTGGGAGCAGTACTTC. This gives the protein CASSGRQAWEQYF. The variable domain in full, with the rest retrieved from reference TRBV7-9 and TRBJ2-7, is DTGVSQNPRHKITKRGQNVTFRCDPISEHNRLYWYRQTLGQGPEFLTYFQNEAQLEKSRLLSDRFSAERPKGSFSTLEIQRTEQGDSAMYLCASSGRQAWEQYFGPGTRLTVT.

The V and J genes are TRBV11-3 and TRBJ1-1; D is unresolved. This CDR3 is built from 13 residues. With 6 bases removed from V and 2 bases from J, the gap between germline ends came to 10 bases. CDR1 and CDR2 (germline): SGHNT, YENEEA. The CDR3 DNA follows: TGTGCCAGCAGTCATTCAGGAAACACTGAAGCTTTCTTT. This encodes CASSHSGNTEAFF.

The chain is built from TRBV1 and TRBJ1-3. TRBV1 is classified as a pseudogene. The CDR3 covers 20 residues. The CDR3 DNA is TGCACCAGCAGCCAAGATATGAGGGCGGGCGCTAAGGACTCTGGAAACACCATATATTTT. Translating it yields CTSSQDMRAGAKDSGNTIYF.

The genes are TRBV4-3 and TRBJ1-2; TRBD1 matches 9 bases. V was pared by 5 bases and J by 3 bases, with 1 base of the junction left unmatched. The CDR3 is 13 residues long. From germline, CDR1 is LGHNA and CDR2 YSLEER. The CDR3 coding sequence is TGCGCCAGCAGCTGGGACAGGGACTATGGCTACACCTTC. The encoded protein is CASSWDRDYGYTF.

In its sample, this clone was seen once. The chain joins TRBV19 to TRBJ1-2, with 8 bases identical to TRBD1. Trimming cost V 6 bases and J 4 bases; bases outside gene matches: 4. The CDR3 runs to 13 residues. Germline V gene sequence: CDR1 LNHDA, CDR2 SQIVND (reference sequence). Written as DNA, the CDR3 is TGTGCCAGTAGCAAACAGGGGGTCTATGGCTACACCTTC. It translates to CASSKQGVYGYTF. The whole variable domain, remainder taken from reference TRBV19 and TRBJ1-2, is DGGITQSPKYLFRKEGQNVTLSCEQNLNHDAMYWYRQDPGQGLRLIYYSQIVNDFQKGDIAEGYSVSREKKESFPLTVTSAQKNPTAFYLCASSKQGVYGYTFGSGTRLTVV.

The chain employs TRBV5-1 and TRBJ2-7, with TRBD2 identical over 14 bases. Per the germline V gene, CDR1 is SGHRS and CDR2 is YFSETQ. The CDR3 runs 15 residues. Trimming took 5 bases from V and 2 from J; bases not matched to a gene: 3. The CDR3: CASSKGLAGAYEQYF. CDR3 coding DNA: TGCGCCAGCAGTAAGGGACTAGCGGGAGCCTACGAGCAGTACTTC.

There are a few counts of this clone. This chain joins TRBV13 and TRBJ2-3, with 13 bases matching TRBD2. Germline trimming cut 4 bases from V and 6 bases from J; bases unmatched to any gene: 7. The CDR3 extends over 16 amino acids. Looked up from germline, CDR1 is PRHDT and CDR2 is FYEKMQ (reference sequence). The CDR3 bases are TGTGCCAGCAGCTCCATTCGACTAGCGGGGGGTGATACGCAGTATTTT. It codes for CASSSIRLAGGDTQYF.

The chain combines TRBV6-1 with TRBJ1-4; D gene uncertain. Per the germline V gene, CDR1 is MNHNS and CDR2 is SASEGT. V was shortened by 3 bases and J by 5 bases, with 10 bases between the two germline ends. The CDR3 runs to 14 residues. CDR3 loop: CASSEAGKNEKLFF. The DNA of the CDR3 is TGTGCCAGCAGTGAGGCGGGTAAAAATGAAAAACTGTTTTTT.

On this clone: The sample holds other DNA sequences that translate to the same CDR3. V and J are TRBV9 and TRBJ1-1; tentatively, D is TRBD1 (5 bases). The CDR3 is made up of 13 amino acids. V lost 2 bases and J 2 bases, leaving 7 bases between the germline ends. CDR1 is SGDLS, CDR2 YYNGEE, per germline. CDR3 DNA sequence: TGTGCCAGCAGCGTTCAGGGAAACACTGAAGCTTTCTTT. It is translated as CASSVQGNTEAFF. The whole variable domain, filled in from reference TRBV9 and TRBJ1-1, reads DSGVTQTPKHLITATGQRVTLRCSPRSGDLSVYWYQQSLDQGLQFLIQYYNGEERAKGNILERFSAQQFPDLHSELNLSSLELGDSALYFCASSVQGNTEAFFGQGTRLTVV.

The CDR3 sequence is CASSPRGGDRGLLSTGELFF. DNA of the CDR3: TGTGCCAGCAGCCCTCGAGGAGGTGACAGGGGTCTCCTGTCGACCGGGGAGCTGTTTTTT. The chain employs TRBV9 and TRBJ2-2; 8 bases are a match to TRBD1. J lost 5 bases, V lost 4 bases, and 22 bases had no gene match. Germline values: CDR1 SGDLS, CDR2 YYNGEE. The CDR3 runs to 20 residues.

The rearrangement links TRBV2 to TRBJ2-5; D perhaps matches TRBD1 (5 bases). Trimming left V 6 bases short and J 2 bases short, with 13 bases between. CDR1 is SNHLY and CDR2 is FYNNEI in the germline V gene. The CDR3 sequence is 14 residues long. The CDR3 region has the DNA TGTGCCAGCAGAGTCAGGGTTCGTCAAGAGACCCAGTACTTC. Protein product: CASRVRVRQETQYF.

V and J are TRBV10-3 and TRBJ2-3; 7 bases align to TRBD2. Germline V lookup: CDR1 ENHRY, CDR2 SYGVKD. The CDR3 sequence is 14 residues long. V trimming: 8 bases; J trimming: 1 base; junction bases outside the gene matches: 6. CDR3 region: CAISLGRRTDTQYF. DNA of the CDR3: TGTGCCATCTCACTCGGGAGGCGCACAGATACGCAGTATTTT.

The chain uses TRBV27 and TRBJ2-1; 7 nucleotides match TRBD1. V was clipped by 4 bases and J by 0 bases; unmatched bases: 6. CDR1 MNHEY and CDR2 SMNVEV come from the germline V gene (reference sequence). The CDR3 contains 16 residues. Here the CDR3 DNA reads TGTGCCAGCAGTTCCCTCCGGGACAGCTCCTACAATGAGCAGTTCTTC. As protein: CASSSLRDSSYNEQFF.

The genes are TRBV2 and TRBJ2-7; D remains unclear. V shed 0 bases and J shed 4 bases, with 7 bases lying between them. CDR1 and CDR2 (germline): SNHLY, FYNNEI. This CDR3 has 13 amino acids. The CDR3 DNA sequence: TGTGCCAGCAGTGAAGCGGAGTTTTACGAGCAGTACTTC. Translating gives CASSEAEFYEQYF.

This chain links TRBV29-1 with TRBJ2-5; 9 bases align to TRBD1. The DNA end is more similar to TRBJ2-7, so the J call may be wrong. Germline CDR1 reads SQVTM; CDR2 reads ANQGSEA. The length of the CDR3 is 13 residues. As DNA, the CDR3 is TGCAGCGTTGCAGGACAGGGGATCTACGAGCAGTACTTC. This sequence encodes CSVAGQGIYEQYF.

The rearrangement uses TRBV5-1 and TRBJ2-1; weak D call: TRBD1 (7 bases). V lost 4 bases to trimming and J lost 8 bases, with 19 bases between them. CDR3 length: 15 amino acids. Germline-derived CDR1 and CDR2 are SGHRS and YFSETQ. CDR3 sequence: CASSPQGVPGDEQFF. CDR3 DNA: TGCGCCAGCAGCCCGCAGGGGGTCCCGGGGGATGAGCAGTTCTTC. Filled out from reference TRBV5-1 and TRBJ2-1, the complete variable domain reads KAGVTQTPRYLIKTRGQQVTLSCSPISGHRSVSWYQQTPGQGLQFLFEYFSETQRNKGNFPGRFSGRQFSNSRSEMNVSTLELGDSALYLCASSPQGVPGDEQFFGPGTRLTVL.

This chain connects TRBV27 to TRBJ2-7; D call uncertain. This CDR3 region has 15 residues. Germline V gene sequence: CDR1 MNHEY, CDR2 SMNVEV (reference sequence). The V and J ends lost 2 bases and 1 base respectively, with 12 bases between them. The CDR3 is CASSLTRSGSYEQYF. As DNA, the CDR3 is TGTGCCAGCAGTTTAACCCGGAGTGGGTCCTACGAGCAGTACTTC.